This T cell receptor (beta chain) was identified during a study of blood T cell repertoires in COVID-19. Study-wide background: Sources were T cells, B-cell-depleted T cells, or PBMCs; the material itself was cDNA or gDNA.

V was clipped by 0 bases and J by 0 bases, with 18 bases between them. Germline V lookup: CDR1 SGHAT, CDR2 FQNNGV. The length of the CDR3 is 20 residues. As handled by the study authors: The authors estimated nucleated cell counts from reference gene primer amplification. This table comes from immunoSEQ multiplex PCR, and its TCRdb copy is limited to in-frame clones, with some not included. V and J calls plus clone size are reproduced from that table; the DNA served to infer D and trimming. The sample shows about 130,000 clones, 86% of them seen only once. Cohort placement rested on clinical history that participants reported themselves.

Sequenced: PBMCs or T cells enriched from blood (not recorded which). This clonotype originated in a woman between 45 and 60 years old who had recovered from COVID-19. The chain combines TRBV11-2 with TRBJ1-6; D perhaps matches TRBD1 (5 bases). The CDR3 nucleotides are TGTGCCAGCAGCTTAGATCAGCGCTACAGGTTGAGCTCCTATAATTCACCCCTCCACTTT. Translated, it gives CASSLDQRYRLSSYNSPLHF.